This T cell receptor (beta chain) was identified during a study of blood T cell repertoires in COVID-19 (dated by TCRdb to about 2020). About the study as a whole: The collaborator samples originated in the United States, Italy and Spain and spanned the acute and convalescent phases of COVID-19. HLA class I and class II types, where available, came from metadata supplied by the sample provider rather than from assay-based typing. The material from the prospective study consisted of cDNA or gDNA derived from T cells, B-cell-depleted T cells, or PBMCs. The repertoires were made available in a free public database intended to serve as a resource for research on the immune response to SARS-CoV-2. A de-identified subject ID, COVID-19 status, age in years and sex were almost always included in the sample metadata. Subjects who had been exposed to COVID-19, were actively infected with it, or had recovered from it provided the deeply sampled blood TCRbeta repertoires that made up the dataset. Samples were obtained from the ongoing ImmuneRACE study (first 160 participants) and from some 1,200 subjects provided by 6 global collaborators. Paper-wide results and their limitations: The amount of clinical and demographic metadata varied by source and participant and was provided uncurated.

TCRbeta CDR3 regions were amplified from genomic DNA by means of the immunoSEQ Assay, a bias-controlled multiplex PCR. Processing in the source paper ran as follows. The number of nucleated cells in each sample was estimated from the amplification of reference gene primers within the assay. To quantify the absolute abundance of each unique TCRbeta CDR3 rearrangement, sequence reads were collapsed and filtered. For each sample, productive Simpson clonality was calculated as the square root of Simpson's diversity index over productive rearrangements. What TCRdb holds here is the immuneACCESS table cut down to in-frame rearrangements. Part of the clones is not present; checked against another copy, under half of the missing clones reflect an unresolved V gene, and the others are unexplained. The DNA gave D and trimming, while V, J and clone size come from that table. For this sample the table gives roughly 110,000 clones, of which 80% to 85% were detected only once. The ten most abundant clones make up 4% to 5.5% of the sample.

Cut back by 8 bases and 7 bases, the V and J ends lie 14 bases apart. CDR1 MNHEY and CDR2 SMNVEV were looked up in the germline V gene (reference sequence). Including cysteine and phenylalanine, the CDR3 has 12 amino acids. The read is trimmed to its CDR3 DNA, 36 bases read in frame from base 1. Each collaborating institution followed its own protocols to collect whole blood in K2EDTA tubes. For TCRbeta analysis, collaborators shipped samples as frozen whole blood, isolated PBMCs, or DNA extracted from either of those sample types. This clone was detected once. Its specific antigen is unknown. No base qualities exist here, and no much larger clone lies one base off it.

This TCR came from a human donor in a cohort sampled during active COVID-19. The sequenced material came from peripheral blood. The V and J genes are TRBV27 and TRBJ1-2; TRBD1 might be the D gene, on 6 matching bases. The CDR3 is CASSGAKGGYTF. At the DNA level, the sequence is TGTGCCAGCTCAGGGGCCAAAGGTGGCTACACCTTC.